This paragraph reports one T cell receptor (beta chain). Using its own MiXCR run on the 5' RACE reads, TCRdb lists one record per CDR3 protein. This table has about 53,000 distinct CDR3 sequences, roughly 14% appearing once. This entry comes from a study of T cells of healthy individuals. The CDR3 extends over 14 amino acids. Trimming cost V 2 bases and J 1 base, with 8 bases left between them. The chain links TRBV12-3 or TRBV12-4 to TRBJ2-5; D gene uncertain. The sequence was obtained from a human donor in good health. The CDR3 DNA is TGTGCCAGCAGTTTAAGACGGATCCAAGAGACCCAGTACTTC. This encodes CASSLRRIQETQYF.